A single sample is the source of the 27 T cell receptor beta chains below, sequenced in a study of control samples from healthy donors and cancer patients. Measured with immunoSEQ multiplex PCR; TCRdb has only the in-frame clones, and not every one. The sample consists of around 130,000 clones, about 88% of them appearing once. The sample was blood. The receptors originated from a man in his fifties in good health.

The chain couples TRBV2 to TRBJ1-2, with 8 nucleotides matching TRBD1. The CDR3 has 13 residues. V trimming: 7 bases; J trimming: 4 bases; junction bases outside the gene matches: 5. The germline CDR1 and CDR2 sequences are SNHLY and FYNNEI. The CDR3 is CASKTGGFYGYTF. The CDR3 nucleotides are TGTGCCAGCAAAACAGGGGGATTCTATGGCTACACCTTC. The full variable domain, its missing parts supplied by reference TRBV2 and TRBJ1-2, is EPEVTQTPSHQVTQMGQEVILRCVPISNHLYFYWYRQILGQKVEFLVSFYNNEISEKSEIFDDQFSVERPDGSNFTLKIRSTKLEDSAMYFCASKTGGFYGYTFGSGTRLTVV.

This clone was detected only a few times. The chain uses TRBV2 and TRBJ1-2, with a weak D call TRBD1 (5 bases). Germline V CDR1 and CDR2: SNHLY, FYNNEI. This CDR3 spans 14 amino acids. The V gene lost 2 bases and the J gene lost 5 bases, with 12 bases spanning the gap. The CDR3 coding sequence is TGTGCCAGCAGTGAAAAGTCCCCAGGGTATGGCTACACCTTC. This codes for CASSEKSPGYGYTF.

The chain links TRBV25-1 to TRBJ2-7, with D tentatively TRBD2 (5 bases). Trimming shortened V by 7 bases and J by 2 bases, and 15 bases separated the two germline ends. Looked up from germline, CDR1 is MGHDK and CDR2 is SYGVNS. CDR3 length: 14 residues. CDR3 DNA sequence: TGTGCCAGCACACGCGGACTCTTCCCCTACGAGCAGTACTTC. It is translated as CASTRGLFPYEQYF.

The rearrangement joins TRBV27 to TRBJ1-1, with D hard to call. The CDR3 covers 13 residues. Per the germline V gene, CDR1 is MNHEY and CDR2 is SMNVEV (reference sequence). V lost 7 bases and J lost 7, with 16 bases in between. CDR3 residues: CASTSLRTDEAFF. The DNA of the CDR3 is TGTGCCAGCACCTCCCTTCGAACGGATGAAGCTTTCTTT.

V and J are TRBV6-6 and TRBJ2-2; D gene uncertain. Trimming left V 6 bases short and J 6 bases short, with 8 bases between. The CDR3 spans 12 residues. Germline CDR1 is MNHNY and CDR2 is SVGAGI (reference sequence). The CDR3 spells CASRPVAGELFF. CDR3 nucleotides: TGTGCCAGCAGACCCGTGGCCGGGGAGCTGTTTTTT.

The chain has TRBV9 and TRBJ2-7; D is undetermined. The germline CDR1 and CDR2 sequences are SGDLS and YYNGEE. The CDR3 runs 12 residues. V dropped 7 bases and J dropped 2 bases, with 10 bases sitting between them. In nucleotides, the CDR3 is TGTGCCAGCCCCGGACGGCCCTACGAGCAGTACTTC. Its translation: CASPGRPYEQYF.

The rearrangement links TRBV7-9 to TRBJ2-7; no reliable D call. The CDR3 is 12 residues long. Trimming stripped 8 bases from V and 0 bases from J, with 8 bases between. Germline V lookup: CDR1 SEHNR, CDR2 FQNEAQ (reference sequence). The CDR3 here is CASSPGSYEQYF. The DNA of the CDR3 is TGTGCCAGCTCCCCGGGCTCCTACGAGCAGTACTTC.

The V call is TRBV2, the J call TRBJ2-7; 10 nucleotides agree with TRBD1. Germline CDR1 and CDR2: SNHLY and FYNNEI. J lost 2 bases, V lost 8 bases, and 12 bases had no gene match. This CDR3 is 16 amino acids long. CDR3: CASSIPPGTGAYEQYF. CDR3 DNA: TGTGCCAGCTCGATACCTCCCGGGACAGGGGCCTACGAGCAGTACTTC.

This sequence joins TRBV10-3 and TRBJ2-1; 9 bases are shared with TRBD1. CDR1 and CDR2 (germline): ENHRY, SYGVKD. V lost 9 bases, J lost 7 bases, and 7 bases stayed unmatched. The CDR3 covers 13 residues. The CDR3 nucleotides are TGTGCCATTCGGGGACAGGGAGTGAATGAGCAGTTCTTC. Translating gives CAIRGQGVNEQFF.

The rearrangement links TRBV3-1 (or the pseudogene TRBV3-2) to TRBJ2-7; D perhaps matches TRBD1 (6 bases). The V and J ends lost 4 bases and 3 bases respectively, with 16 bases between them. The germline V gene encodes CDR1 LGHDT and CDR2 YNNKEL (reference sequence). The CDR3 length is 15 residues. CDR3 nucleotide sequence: TGTGCCAGCAGCCGAGTGACAGGACCAAACTACGAGCAGTACTTC. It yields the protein CASSRVTGPNYEQYF.

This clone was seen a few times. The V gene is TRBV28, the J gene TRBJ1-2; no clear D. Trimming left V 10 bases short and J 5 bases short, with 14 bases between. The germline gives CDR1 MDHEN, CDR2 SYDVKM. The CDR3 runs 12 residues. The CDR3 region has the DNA TGTGCCACCAAAAGGGAGGTTTATGGCTACACCTTC. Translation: CATKREVYGYTF.

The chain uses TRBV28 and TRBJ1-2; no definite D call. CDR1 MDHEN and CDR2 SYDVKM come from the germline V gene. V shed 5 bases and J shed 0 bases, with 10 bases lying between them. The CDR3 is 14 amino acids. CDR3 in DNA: TGTGCCAGCAGTCGACAACGAGCTAACTATGGCTACACCTTC. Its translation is CASSRQRANYGYTF.

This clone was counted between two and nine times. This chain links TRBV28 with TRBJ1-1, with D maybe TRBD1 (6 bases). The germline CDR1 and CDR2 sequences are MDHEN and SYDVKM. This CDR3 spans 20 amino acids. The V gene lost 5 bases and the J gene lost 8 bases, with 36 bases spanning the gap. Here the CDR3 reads CASSPPAGAIWEEERFEAFF. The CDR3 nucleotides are TGTGCCAGCAGTCCGCCGGCGGGGGCAATATGGGAGGAAGAGAGGTTCGAAGCTTTCTTT. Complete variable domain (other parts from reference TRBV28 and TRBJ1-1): DVKVTQSSRYLVKRTGEKVFLECVQDMDHENMFWYRQDPGLGLRLIYFSYDVKMKEKGDIPEGYSVSREKKERFSLILESASTNQTSMYLCASSPPAGAIWEEERFEAFFGQGTRLTVV.

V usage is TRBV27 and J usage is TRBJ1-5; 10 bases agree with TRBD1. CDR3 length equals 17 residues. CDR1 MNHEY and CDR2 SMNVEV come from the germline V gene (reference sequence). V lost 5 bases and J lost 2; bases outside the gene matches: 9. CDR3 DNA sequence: TGTGCCAGCAGTCGGACAGGGGGGTCAGTGGGCAATCAGCCCCAGCATTTT. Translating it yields CASSRTGGSVGNQPQHF.

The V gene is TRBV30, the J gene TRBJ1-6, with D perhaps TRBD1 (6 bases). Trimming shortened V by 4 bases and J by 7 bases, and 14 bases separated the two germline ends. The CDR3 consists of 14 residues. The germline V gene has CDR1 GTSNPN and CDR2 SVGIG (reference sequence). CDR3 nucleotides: TGTGCCTGGATCCGGACAGACTTCAATTCACCCCTCCACTTT. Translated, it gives CAWIRTDFNSPLHF. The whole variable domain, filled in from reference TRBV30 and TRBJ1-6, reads SQTIHQWPATLVQPVGSPLSLECTVEGTSNPNLYWYRQAAGRGLQLLFYSVGIGQISSEVPQNLSASRPQDRQFILSSKKLLLSDSGFYLCAWIRTDFNSPLHFGNGTRLTVT.

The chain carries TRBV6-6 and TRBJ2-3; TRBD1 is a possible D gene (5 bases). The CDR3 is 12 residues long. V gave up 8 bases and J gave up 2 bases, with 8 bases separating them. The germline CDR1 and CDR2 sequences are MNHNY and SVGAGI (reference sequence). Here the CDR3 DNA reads TGTGCCAGCTTAGGGGCCACAGATACGCAGTATTTT. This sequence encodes CASLGATDTQYF.

The CDR3 bases are TGTGCCAGCAGCCGGGACAGGGGGGGGTCCTACGAGCAGTACTTC. Protein sequence: CASSRDRGGSYEQYF. The genes are TRBV13 and TRBJ2-7, with TRBD1 matching over 11 bases. Looked up from germline, CDR1 is PRHDT and CDR2 is FYEKMQ (reference sequence). CDR3 length equals 15 residues. The V and J ends lost 5 bases and 1 base, in that order; junction bases with no gene match: 4. The variable domain in full, with the rest retrieved from reference TRBV13 and TRBJ2-7, is AAGVIQSPRHLIKEKRETATLKCYPIPRHDTVYWYQQGPGQDPQFLISFYEKMQSDKGSIPDRFSAQQFSDYHSELNMSSLELGDSALYFCASSRDRGGSYEQYFGPGTRLTVT.

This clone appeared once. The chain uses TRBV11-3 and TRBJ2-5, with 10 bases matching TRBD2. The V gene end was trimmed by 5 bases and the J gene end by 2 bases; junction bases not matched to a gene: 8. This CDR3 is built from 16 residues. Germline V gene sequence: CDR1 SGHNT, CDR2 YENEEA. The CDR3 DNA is TGTGCCAGCAGCGCCTGGCTACTAGCGGGGCAAGAGACCCAGTACTTC. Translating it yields CASSAWLLAGQETQYF.

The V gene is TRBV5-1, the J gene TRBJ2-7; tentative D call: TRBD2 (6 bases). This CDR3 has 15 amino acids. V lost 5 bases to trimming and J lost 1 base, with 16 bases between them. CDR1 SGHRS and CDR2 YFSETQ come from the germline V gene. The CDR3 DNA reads TGCGCCAGCAGTTTTGATGGGACTCCTTCCTACGAGCAGTACTTC. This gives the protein CASSFDGTPSYEQYF.

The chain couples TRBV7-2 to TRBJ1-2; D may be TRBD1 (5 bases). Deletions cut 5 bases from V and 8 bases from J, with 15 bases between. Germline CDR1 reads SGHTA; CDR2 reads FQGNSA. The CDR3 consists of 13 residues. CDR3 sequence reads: CASSPNGGGGYTF. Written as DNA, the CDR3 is TGTGCCAGCAGCCCGAACGGCGGGGGGGGCTACACCTTC.

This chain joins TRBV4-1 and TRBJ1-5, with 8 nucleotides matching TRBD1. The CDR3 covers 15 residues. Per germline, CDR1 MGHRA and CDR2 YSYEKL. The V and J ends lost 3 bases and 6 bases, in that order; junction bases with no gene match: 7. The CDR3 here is CASSHLTGAGQPQHF. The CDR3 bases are TGCGCCAGCAGCCATTTGACAGGGGCGGGTCAGCCCCAGCATTTT.

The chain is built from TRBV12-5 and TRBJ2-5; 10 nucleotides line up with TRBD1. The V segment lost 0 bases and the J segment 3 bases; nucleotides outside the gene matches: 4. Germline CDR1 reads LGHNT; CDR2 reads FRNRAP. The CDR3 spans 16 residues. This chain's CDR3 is CASGLVLGTGEETQYF. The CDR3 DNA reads TGTGCTAGTGGTTTGGTGTTAGGGACAGGGGAAGAGACCCAGTACTTC.

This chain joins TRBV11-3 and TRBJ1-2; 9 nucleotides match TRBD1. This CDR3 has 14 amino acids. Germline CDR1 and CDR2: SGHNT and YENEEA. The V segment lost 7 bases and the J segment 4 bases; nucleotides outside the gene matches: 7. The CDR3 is CASKGTGSPYGYTF. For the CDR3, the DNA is TGTGCCAGCAAGGGGACAGGGAGCCCCTATGGCTACACCTTC.

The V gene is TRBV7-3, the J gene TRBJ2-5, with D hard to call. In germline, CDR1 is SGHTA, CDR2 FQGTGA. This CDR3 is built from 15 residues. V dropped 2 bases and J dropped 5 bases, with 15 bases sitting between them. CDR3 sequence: CASSLLGTKWETQYF. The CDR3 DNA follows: TGTGCCAGCAGCTTACTAGGAACCAAGTGGGAGACCCAGTACTTC. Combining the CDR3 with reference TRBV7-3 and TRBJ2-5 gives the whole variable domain GAGVSQTPSNKVTEKGKYVELRCDPISGHTALYWYRQSLGQGPEFLIYFQGTGAADDSGLPNDRFFAVRPEGSVSTLKIQRTERGDSAVYLCASSLLGTKWETQYFGPGTRLLVL.

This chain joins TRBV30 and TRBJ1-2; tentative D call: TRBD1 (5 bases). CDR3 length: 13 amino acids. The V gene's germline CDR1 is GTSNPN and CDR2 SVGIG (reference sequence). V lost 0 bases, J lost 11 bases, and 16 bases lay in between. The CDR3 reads CAWSVKQGPLYTF. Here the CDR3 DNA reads TGTGCCTGGAGTGTTAAGCAGGGACCCTTATACACCTTC.

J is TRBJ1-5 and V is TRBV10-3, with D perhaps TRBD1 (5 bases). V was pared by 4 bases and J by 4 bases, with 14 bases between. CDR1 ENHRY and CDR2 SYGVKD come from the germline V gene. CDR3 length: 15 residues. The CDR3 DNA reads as TGTGCCATCAGTGCCTCGACAGTGCGGAATCAGCCCCAGCATTTT. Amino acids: CAISASTVRNQPQHF.

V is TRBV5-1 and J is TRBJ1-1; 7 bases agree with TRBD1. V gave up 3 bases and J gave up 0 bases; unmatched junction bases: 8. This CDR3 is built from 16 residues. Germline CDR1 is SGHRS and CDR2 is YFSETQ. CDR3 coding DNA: TGCGCCAGCAGCTCCGGACAGGCCAGAATGAACACTGAAGCTTTCTTT. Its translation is CASSSGQARMNTEAFF.